The T cell receptor (beta chain) described here comes from a study of molecular identifiers for immune sequencing clone quantification. Overall study context: Replicate experiments divided RNA from around 20,000 or 100,000 naive CD8 cells into five parts and sequenced four. Whole-study results and caveats: Amid roughly 1 million naive cells, spiked Jurkat TCR RNA from one cell was reportedly still detectable.

This clonotype was counted many times. Its antigen is still unknown. V shed 6 bases, J shed 4 bases, and the junction held 6 bases outside the gene matches. The CDR3 has 15 residues. Germline V gene lookup returns CDR1 SQVTM and CDR2 ANQGSEA. Preparation methods for the bulk TCR libraries were those previously described, with listed TCR primers. TCRdb re-called the PCR reads with MiXCR, one entry per CDR3 protein. This table holds around 470,000 distinct CDR3 sequences, 25% found once. The chain joins TRBV29-1 to TRBJ2-2, with 12 positions matching TRBD1. Sample: naive CD8+ T cells from blood, with Jurkat cell RNA spiked in. Subset in this sample: FACS-sorted CD8+CD4-CCR7+CD45RA+ naive T cells. The receptor's source is a human donor in good health. Some libraries in this study had Jurkat cell RNA spiked in. DNA of the CDR3: TGCAGCGTGCGCGGGACAGGGGGCTTCACCGGGGAGCTGTTTTTT. Residues: CSVRGTGGFTGELFF.